A single sample gave rise to the 13 T cell receptor beta chains below, sequenced in a study of cytotoxic CD8 clonotypes in ibrutinib-treated CLL. Repertoires were generated with immunoSEQ multiplex PCR, while TCRdb's copy carries only in-frame clones and drops some. The data show over 70,000 clones, roughly 80% seen once. The sample in question was PBMCs, obtained after 12 months of ibrutinib treatment. Source of these receptors: a human donor with chronic lymphocytic leukemia.

V and J are TRBV11-3 and TRBJ1-1; tentative D call: TRBD1 (5 bases). This CDR3 is 12 amino acids long. Germline loops: CDR1 SGHNT, CDR2 YENEEA. V lost 5 bases and J lost 10, with 14 bases in between. The chain's CDR3 is CASSRWGDAAFF. The CDR3 nucleotides read TGTGCCAGCAGCCGATGGGGGGATGCAGCTTTCTTT.

The chain uses TRBV12-5 and TRBJ1-1; possible D gene TRBD1, 6 bases. Germline V lookup: CDR1 LGHNT, CDR2 FRNRAP. With 1 base removed from V and 7 bases from J, the gap between germline ends came to 7 bases. The length of the CDR3 is 12 residues. The CDR3 loop is CASGLEGGEAFF. The CDR3 coding sequence is TGTGCTAGTGGTTTGGAGGGGGGTGAAGCTTTCTTT.

A single count supports this clone. This sequence joins TRBV5-1 and TRBJ2-2; a weak D match, TRBD2 (6 bases). The CDR3 runs to 13 residues. Trimming shortened V by 9 bases and J by 4 bases, and 13 bases separated the two germline ends. Germline CDR1 and CDR2: SGHRS and YFSETQ. The CDR3 DNA sequence: TGCGCCACCTCCGGCGGGACCACCGGGGAGCTGTTTTTT. Protein: CATSGGTTGELFF.

J is TRBJ1-1 and V is TRBV5-4, with TRBD1 matching over 10 bases. Germline CDR1 reads SGHNT; CDR2 reads YYREEE (reference sequence). The V and J ends lost 0 bases and 5 bases, in that order; junction bases with no gene match: 1. This CDR3 region has 14 residues. As DNA, the CDR3 is TGTGCCAGCAGCTTGGGGGACAGGGGAACTGAAGCTTTCTTT. Protein: CASSLGDRGTEAFF.

V and J are TRBV2 and TRBJ1-4; D may be TRBD1 (6 bases). Trimming cost V 6 bases and J 7 bases, with 15 bases left between them. CDR1 and CDR2 (germline): SNHLY, FYNNEI. This CDR3 region has 14 residues. CDR3 DNA sequence: TGTGCCAGCAGCTGGGACACCGGAGGTGAAAAACTGTTTTTT. The encoded protein is CASSWDTGGEKLFF.

J is TRBJ2-2 and V is TRBV13; perhaps TRBD2 as D (6 bases). There are 16 residues in the CDR3. Trimming shortened V by 2 bases and J by 1 base, and 11 bases separated the two germline ends. The germline CDR1 and CDR2 sequences are PRHDT and FYEKMQ (reference sequence). This CDR3 is CASSLWQGGNTGELFF. The DNA of the CDR3 is TGTGCCAGCAGCTTATGGCAGGGAGGGAACACCGGGGAGCTGTTTTTT. Looking up the rest from reference TRBV13 and TRBJ2-2 gives the full variable domain: AAGVIQSPRHLIKEKRETATLKCYPIPRHDTVYWYQQGPGQDPQFLISFYEKMQSDKGSIPDRFSAQQFSDYHSELNMSSLELGDSALYFCASSLWQGGNTGELFFGEGSRLTVL.

The chain is built from TRBV13 and TRBJ2-1, with 8 bases lining up with TRBD1. Unmatched junction bases numbered 3, after V lost 5 bases and J lost 9 bases. CDR1 is PRHDT and CDR2 is FYEKMQ in the germline V gene (reference sequence). The CDR3 has 12 amino acids. The CDR3 loop is CASSPQGVEQFF. CDR3 nucleotide sequence: TGTGCCAGCAGCCCACAGGGGGTTGAGCAGTTCTTC.

This sequence joins TRBV5-1 and TRBJ1-1, with 9 bases matching TRBD1. Germline V lookup: CDR1 SGHRS, CDR2 YFSETQ. J gave up 5 bases and V 0 bases, and 2 bases lay outside the gene matches. There are 14 residues in the CDR3. CDR3 protein: CASSLDRGRTEAFF. The CDR3 bases are TGCGCCAGCAGCTTGGACAGGGGGCGGACTGAAGCTTTCTTT. Complete variable domain (other parts from reference TRBV5-1 and TRBJ1-1): KAGVTQTPRYLIKTRGQQVTLSCSPISGHRSVSWYQQTPGQGLQFLFEYFSETQRNKGNFPGRFSGRQFSNSRSEMNVSTLELGDSALYLCASSLDRGRTEAFFGQGTRLTVV.

V gene TRBV6-5 combines with J gene TRBJ1-5; D is undetermined. The CDR3 loop spans 13 amino acids. Per the germline V gene, CDR1 is MNHEY and CDR2 is SVGAGI. The germline V and J ends were trimmed by 5 bases and 7 bases, with 12 bases remaining between them. This CDR3 reads CASSRSVGQPQHF. The CDR3 DNA reads TGTGCCAGCAGTCGATCGGTGGGGCAGCCCCAGCATTTT.

V gene TRBV7-8 combines with J gene TRBJ2-7; D gene uncertain. This CDR3 is 17 amino acids long. Germline assignment: CDR1 SGHVS and CDR2 FQNEAQ. V was clipped by 0 bases and J by 1 base, with 16 bases between them. CDR3 protein: CASSLAPPGDASYEQYF. In DNA form, the CDR3 reads TGTGCCAGCAGCTTAGCCCCCCCCGGCGACGCTTCCTACGAGCAGTACTTC. Complete variable domain (other parts from reference TRBV7-8 and TRBJ2-7): GAGVSQSPRYKVAKRGQDVALRCDPISGHVSLFWYQQALGQGPEFLTYFQNEAQLDKSGLPSDRFFAERPEGSVSTLKIQRTQQEDSAVYLCASSLAPPGDASYEQYFGPGTRLTVT.

The chain recombines TRBV13 with TRBJ2-4; tentatively, D is TRBD1 or TRBD2 (5 bases each). CDR3 size: 14 residues. V gave up 6 bases and J gave up 6 bases, with 15 bases separating them. The germline CDR1 and CDR2 sequences are PRHDT and FYEKMQ (reference sequence). The CDR3 sequence is CASRNWAGGNIQYF. The CDR3 region has the DNA TGTGCCAGCAGGAACTGGGCTGGGGGAAACATTCAGTACTTC.

This clone was counted a few times. V gene TRBV29-1 combines with J gene TRBJ2-7, with D possibly called TRBD1 or TRBD2 (6 bases each). The CDR3 has 14 residues. Per the germline V gene, CDR1 is SQVTM and CDR2 is ANQGSEA. Trimming left V 6 bases short and J 3 bases short, with 18 bases between. The CDR3 reads CSVATTGGGYEQYF. CDR3 nucleotides: TGCAGCGTAGCGACGACAGGAGGGGGCTACGAGCAGTACTTC.

This rearrangement joins TRBV28 to TRBJ1-1, with TRBD1 as a possible D gene (6 bases). The CDR3 is made up of 13 amino acids. The germline CDR1 and CDR2 sequences are MDHEN and SYDVKM. V was clipped by 2 bases and J by 6 bases, with 10 bases between them. The CDR3 bases are TGTGCCAGCAGTTTAGGGCAGGGGCCTGAAGCTTTCTTT. This translates into CASSLGQGPEAFF.